The 32 T cell receptor beta chains in this list originate from one sample, sequenced in a study of T-cell reconstitution after alpha-beta-depleted transplantation in children. Unique molecular identifiers were incorporated when the TCRbeta library was constructed. TCRdb reprocessed the PCR reads via MiXCR and lists one record per CDR3 protein. Here the sample spans under 300,000 distinct CDR3 sequences, around 10% being singletons. Sequenced material: peripheral blood, taken 180 days after TCRalphabeta/CD19-depleted stem cell transplant. The receptors derive from a male patient aged 2-15 years who had a stem cell transplant for chronic granulomatous disease, so the T cells may come from the graft donor.

Worth noting for this clonotype: Given a much more abundant clone one base away, this may be a read error. The chain employs TRBV5-1 and TRBJ2-1, with unresolved D. The CDR3 has 13 amino acids. The germline CDR1 and CDR2 sequences are SGHRS and YFSETQ. CDR3 in DNA: TGCGCCAGCAGCTCAGACATTTACATTGAGCAGTTCTTC. Translated: CASSSDIYIEQFF.

As for this clonotype: This may be a read error: a much more frequent sequence differs by one nucleotide. J is TRBJ2-1 and V is TRBV5-1; 7 bases agree with TRBD1. CDR1 is SGHRS, CDR2 YFSETQ, per germline. The CDR3 runs 14 residues. CDR3 DNA: TGCGCCTGCAGCTCCCAGGGGGTCTACAATGAGCAGTTCTTC. Translation: CACSSQGVYNEQFF.

This clonotype has at least ten counts. The V call is TRBV28, the J call TRBJ1-5; D is perhaps TRBD1 (6 bases). CDR1 and CDR2 (germline): MDHEN, SYDVKM. Trimming took off 6 bases at V and 12 bases at J, with 24 bases between the two ends. CDR3 size: 15 residues. The CDR3: CASSGRQGLLESQHF. CDR3 in DNA: TGTGCCAGCAGCGGGAGGCAGGGGCTCTTAGAAAGCCAGCATTTT.

As concerns this clonotype: A read error may explain this, as a much larger clone is one base away. The chain is built from TRBV9 and TRBJ2-1; maybe TRBD2 (6 bases). Per germline, CDR1 SGDLS and CDR2 YYNGEE. This CDR3 spans 15 amino acids. Trimming removed 2 bases from V and 6 bases from J, with 15 bases in between. CDR3 bases: TGTGCCAGCAGCGTGATGGCAGGGACTTCCAATGAGCAGTTCTTC. Its protein is CASSVMAGTSNEQFF.

This clonotype was found many times. The CDR3: CASSLRQGNADTQYF. In DNA, the CDR3 is TGTGCCAGCAGCTTACGACAGGGGAACGCAGATACGCAGTATTTT. The genes are TRBV13 and TRBJ2-3; 8 bases are a match to TRBD1. This CDR3 spans 15 amino acids. Looked up from germline, CDR1 is PRHDT and CDR2 is FYEKMQ (reference sequence). J lost 4 bases, V lost 2 bases, and 5 bases had no gene match.

About this clonotype: Since a much larger clone is just one base distant, this may be a read error. This rearrangement joins TRBV15 to TRBJ2-2, with TRBD1 matching over 7 bases. The CDR3 covers 14 residues. Germline V lookup: CDR1 LNHNV, CDR2 YYDKDF (reference sequence). The CDR3 region has the DNA TGTGCCACCAGCAGGGACAGGTCCACCGGGGAGCTGCTTTTT. Translation gives CATSRDRSTGELLF.

This clonotype was recorded many times. The chain employs TRBV7-8 and TRBJ2-5, with TRBD2 identical over 13 bases. The CDR3 has 15 residues. Trimming removed 5 bases from V and 3 bases from J; junction bases left unmatched: 3. In germline, CDR1 is SGHVS, CDR2 FQNEAQ. The chain's CDR3 is CASSKGTSGEETQYF. The CDR3 DNA follows: TGTGCCAGCAGCAAAGGGACTAGCGGGGAAGAGACCCAGTACTTC.

This clonotype was recorded at least ten times. The rearrangement joins TRBV18 to TRBJ2-7; D unclear. Germline lookup yields CDR1 KGHSH and CDR2 LQKENI. The CDR3 has 16 residues. Trimming removed 3 bases at V and 0 bases at J, with 15 bases between. For the CDR3, the DNA is TGTGCCAGCTCACCTCACGCGGATCCGAGCTCCTACGAGCAGTACTTC. Residues: CASSPHADPSSYEQYF.

This clonotype was recorded at least ten times. The V and J genes are TRBV6-5 and TRBJ2-2, with D tentatively TRBD2 (6 bases). V was trimmed by 7 bases and J by 0 bases, leaving 24 bases between them. Germline V gene lookup returns CDR1 MNHEY and CDR2 SVGAGI. This CDR3 contains 19 residues. The CDR3 sequence is CASKWAFPGTRSNTGELFF. The CDR3 DNA reads TGTGCCAGCAAGTGGGCCTTTCCGGGGACTCGATCGAACACCGGGGAGCTGTTTTTT.

The V and J genes are TRBV23-1 and TRBJ2-5; D might be TRBD1 (6 bases). TRBV23-1 falls under the ORF class, with uncertain function. V was trimmed by 6 bases and J by 6 bases, leaving 20 bases between them. The CDR3 runs to 15 residues. CDR3 sequence (DNA): TGCGCCAGCAGCCAAACAGGGAGAAAGAAGAAGACCCAGTACTTC. Protein product: CASSQTGRKKKTQYF.

The sample holds many counts of this clonotype. The chain is built from TRBV29-1 and TRBJ2-7; the D gene is possibly TRBD2 (6 bases). The V end was cut by 6 bases, the J end by 2 bases, with 14 bases between. This CDR3 is built from 13 residues. Germline assignment: CDR1 SQVTM and CDR2 ANQGSEA. The chain's CDR3 is CSVGGGAPYEQYF. The CDR3 region has the DNA TGCAGCGTGGGGGGTGGGGCCCCCTACGAGCAGTACTTC.

The chain couples TRBV29-1 to TRBJ2-1; D is unresolved. Trimming left V 7 bases short and J 0 bases short, with 19 bases between. There are 16 residues in the CDR3. CDR1 and CDR2 from the germline V gene are SQVTM and ANQGSEA. CDR3 sequence: CSAQWSDRSSYNEQFF. In nucleotides, the CDR3 is TGCAGCGCCCAATGGTCAGATAGAAGCTCCTACAATGAGCAGTTCTTC.

This clonotype was seen many times. The chain joins TRBV18 to TRBJ2-6; D unresolved. Germline V CDR1 and CDR2: KGHSH, LQKENI. V dropped 0 bases and J dropped 4 bases, with 7 bases sitting between them. The CDR3 extends over 15 amino acids. CDR3 residues: CASSPPRGGANVLTF. For the CDR3, the DNA is TGTGCCAGCTCACCACCGCGTGGAGGGGCCAACGTCCTGACTTTC.

This clonotype showed up many times. This chain connects TRBV29-1 to TRBJ2-7; weak D call: TRBD2 (5 bases). Trimming left V 1 base short and J 2 bases short, with 9 bases between. Germline CDR1 and CDR2: SQVTM and ANQGSEA. This CDR3 has 13 residues. The CDR3 reads CSVEGETAYEQYF. CDR3 nucleotide sequence: TGCAGCGTTGAAGGGGAGACGGCCTACGAGCAGTACTTC.

The sample holds many counts of this clonotype. The chain links TRBV28 to TRBJ2-7, with no clear D. Trimming left V 3 bases short and J 2 bases short, with 8 bases between. CDR1 and CDR2 from the germline V gene are MDHEN and SYDVKM. CDR3 size: 13 residues. Written as DNA, the CDR3 is TGTGCCAGCAGTTTCCGGCACCCCTACGAGCAGTACTTC. Its translation is CASSFRHPYEQYF.

This clonotype was counted many times. This rearrangement joins TRBV29-1 to TRBJ2-2, with D tentatively TRBD2 (6 bases). The CDR3 runs 13 residues. CDR1 and CDR2 from the germline V gene are SQVTM and ANQGSEA. Trimming left V 4 bases short and J 2 bases short, with 8 bases between. CDR3 bases: TGCAGCGTTGTCGCGGGAAACACCGGGGAGCTGTTTTTT. Protein sequence: CSVVAGNTGELFF.

In its sample, this clonotype was seen a few times. This rearrangement joins TRBV20-1 to TRBJ2-5, with TRBD1 matching over 8 bases. In germline, CDR1 is DFQATT, CDR2 SNEGSKA (reference sequence). V lost 6 bases, J lost 4 bases, and 10 bases stayed unmatched. The CDR3 has 14 amino acids. The CDR3 nucleotides read TGCAGTGCCCCGAGACAGGGGTCAGGAGAGACCCAGTACTTC. Encoded protein: CSAPRQGSGETQYF.

In this sample, this clonotype turned up many times. V usage is TRBV12-3 or TRBV12-4 and J usage is TRBJ2-2; D gene uncertain. Trimming shortened V by 6 bases and J by 2 bases, and 19 bases separated the two germline ends. This CDR3 region has 17 residues. CDR3 sequence (DNA): TGTGCCAGCAGCCCTCGAGAAAGATCCCCTAACACCGGGGAGCTGTTTTTT. Amino acid sequence: CASSPRERSPNTGELFF.

V is TRBV29-1 and J is TRBJ2-7, with 11 bases identical to TRBD2. V dropped 7 bases and J dropped 4; count of bases not matched to a gene: 6. CDR1 and CDR2 (germline): SQVTM, ANQGSEA. CDR3 length: 13 amino acids. This CDR3 reads CSASGRLYYEQYF. CDR3 sequence (DNA): TGCAGCGCTAGCGGGAGGCTTTATTACGAGCAGTACTTC.

This clonotype was counted ten times or more. The CDR3 loop reads CASRQDSSSYNEQFF. The CDR3 DNA follows: TGTGCCAGCAGACAGGACAGTTCCTCCTACAATGAGCAGTTCTTC. The V call is TRBV7-2, the J call TRBJ2-1, with D possibly TRBD1 on 6 matching bases. The CDR3 sequence is 15 residues long. Germline V gives CDR1 SGHTA, CDR2 FQGNSA. The V and J ends lost 6 bases and 0 bases respectively, with 12 bases between them.

The sample holds many counts of this clonotype. V and J are TRBV7-2 and TRBJ2-1; TRBD2 aligns across 10 bases. Germline trimming cut 1 base from V and 4 bases from J; bases unmatched to any gene: 4. The CDR3 runs 16 residues. Germline assignment: CDR1 SGHTA and CDR2 FQGNSA. The CDR3 bases are TGTGCCAGCAGCTTAGTCACTAGCGGGACTTACAATGAGCAGTTCTTC. Translating it yields CASSLVTSGTYNEQFF. Filled out from reference TRBV7-2 and TRBJ2-1, the complete variable domain reads GAGVSQSPSNKVTEKGKDVELRCDPISGHTALYWYRQSLGQGLEFLIYFQGNSAPDKSGLPSDRFSAERTGGSVSTLTIQRTQQEDSAVYLCASSLVTSGTYNEQFFGPGTRLTVL.

This clonotype has a count of ten or more. This chain connects TRBV12-3 or TRBV12-4 to TRBJ2-1; possible D gene TRBD1, 6 bases. There are 16 residues in the CDR3. V was cut by 3 bases and J by 5 bases, with 17 bases left in between. The CDR3 reads CASSLGQGIVDNEQFF. In DNA form, the CDR3 reads TGTGCCAGCAGTTTGGGGCAGGGGATAGTAGACAATGAGCAGTTCTTC.

This clonotype was picked up many times. The rearrangement joins TRBV6-1 to TRBJ1-5, with D possibly matching TRBD1 (5 bases). Germline V gene data show CDR1 as MNHNS and CDR2 as SASEGT. CDR3 size: 14 residues. Trimming removed 4 bases at V and 4 bases at J, with 11 bases between. CDR3 nucleotides: TGTGCCAGCAGTGCAGAGTGGGGGAATCAGCCCCAGCATTTT. It is translated as CASSAEWGNQPQHF.

In this sample, this clonotype turned up many times. The chain uses TRBV28 and TRBJ2-4; 9 positions match TRBD2. The germline V gene has CDR1 MDHEN and CDR2 SYDVKM. CDR3 size: 16 residues. J gave up 6 bases and V 2 bases, and 8 bases lay outside the gene matches. The CDR3, as DNA: TGTGCCAGCAGTTTACCAATAGGGACTAGCAGAAACATTCAGTACTTC. This translates into CASSLPIGTSRNIQYF. The whole variable domain, remainder taken from reference TRBV28 and TRBJ2-4, is DVKVTQSSRYLVKRTGEKVFLECVQDMDHENMFWYRQDPGLGLRLIYFSYDVKMKEKGDIPEGYSVSREKKERFSLILESASTNQTSMYLCASSLPIGTSRNIQYFGAGTRLSVL.

Remarks on this clonotype: A much more abundant neighbour one base away suggests this may be a read error. The genes are TRBV20-1 and TRBJ2-6; TRBD1 matches 8 bases. V gave up 4 bases and J gave up 0 bases; unmatched junction bases: 8. This CDR3 has 17 residues. In germline, CDR1 is DFQATT, CDR2 SNEGSKA (reference sequence). The CDR3 sequence: CSAIDGTGGSGANVLTF. CDR3 coding DNA: TGCAGTGCTATAGATGGGACAGGAGGCTCTGGGGCCAACGTCCTGACTTTC.

The table lists this clonotype with a few counts. This chain connects TRBV7-9 to TRBJ2-3; TRBD2 agrees at 9 bases. This CDR3 has 14 amino acids. In germline, CDR1 is SEHNR, CDR2 FQNEAQ (reference sequence). V was clipped by 5 bases and J by 2 bases; unmatched bases: 2. DNA for the CDR3: TGTGCCAGCAGCCGGACTAGCGACACAGATACGCAGTATTTT. Translation: CASSRTSDTDTQYF.

At least ten counts were recorded for this clonotype. This rearrangement joins TRBV28 to TRBJ2-5; tentatively, D is TRBD2 (6 bases). CDR3 length: 15 residues. The germline CDR1 and CDR2 sequences are MDHEN and SYDVKM. Between the trimmed V and J ends, which lost 9 bases and 2 bases, there was a span of 19 bases. This CDR3 reads CASFPLGGRQETQYF. In nucleotides, the CDR3 is TGTGCCAGTTTTCCCCTGGGGGGTCGACAAGAGACCCAGTACTTC.

This clonotype was detected many times. This rearrangement joins TRBV29-1 to TRBJ2-5; 7 nucleotides line up with TRBD2. Losses at the gene ends were 4 bases for V and 4 bases for J; bases not matched to a gene: 3. The CDR3 sequence is 12 residues long. Looked up from germline, CDR1 is SQVTM and CDR2 is ANQGSEA. The CDR3 region is CSVASGGETQYF. The CDR3 coding sequence is TGCAGCGTTGCTTCGGGAGGAGAGACCCAGTACTTC. The complete variable domain, with remaining parts taken from reference TRBV29-1 and TRBJ2-5, reads SAVISQKPSRDICQRGTSLTIQCQVDSQVTMMFWYRQQPGQSLTLIATANQGSEATYESGFVIDKFPISRPNLTFSTLTVSNMSPEDSSIYLCSVASGGETQYFGPGTRLLVL.

This clonotype was seen repeatedly, ten times or more. This sequence joins TRBV20-1 and TRBJ1-5; D gene unclear. Trimming removed 1 base at V and 1 base at J, with 8 bases between. This CDR3 spans 14 amino acids. Germline V CDR1 and CDR2: DFQATT, SNEGSKA (reference sequence). The CDR3 nucleotides are TGCAGTGCTAGAGCCCAACGGAGCAATCAGCCCCAGCATTTT. This codes for CSARAQRSNQPQHF.

There are many counts of this clonotype. V usage is TRBV18 and J usage is TRBJ1-5, with 8 positions matching TRBD1. V dropped 6 bases and J dropped 5; count of bases not matched to a gene: 3. Germline V gene data show CDR1 as KGHSH and CDR2 as LQKENI. CDR3 length equals 13 residues. The CDR3 reads CASSPTGDQPQHF. The CDR3 bases are TGTGCCAGCTCTCCGACAGGGGATCAGCCCCAGCATTTT. Drawing the rest from reference TRBV18 and TRBJ1-5, the complete variable domain is NAGVMQNPRHLVRRRGQEARLRCSPMKGHSHVYWYRQLPEEGLKFMVYLQKENIIDESGMPKERFSAEFPKEGPSILRIQQVVRGDSAAYFCASSPTGDQPQHFGDGTRLSIL.

The V and J genes are TRBV3-1 and TRBJ2-3; 8 bases agree with TRBD2. The CDR3 totals 19 residues. Germline loops: CDR1 LGHDT, CDR2 YNNKEL (reference sequence). V trimming: 10 bases; J trimming: 0 bases; junction bases outside the gene matches: 21. The CDR3 spells CATSQELLPGGISTDTQYF. The CDR3 region has the DNA TGTGCCACCTCCCAAGAACTTCTCCCGGGGGGGATTAGCACAGATACGCAGTATTTT.

The J gene is TRBJ2-5, the V gene TRBV28, with D hard to call. The length of the CDR3 is 13 residues. V gave up 7 bases and J gave up 3 bases, with 12 bases separating them. The germline gives CDR1 MDHEN, CDR2 SYDVKM. The CDR3 protein is CASNLGAEETQYF. The CDR3 DNA reads as TGTGCCAGCAATCTTGGAGCTGAAGAGACCCAGTACTTC.